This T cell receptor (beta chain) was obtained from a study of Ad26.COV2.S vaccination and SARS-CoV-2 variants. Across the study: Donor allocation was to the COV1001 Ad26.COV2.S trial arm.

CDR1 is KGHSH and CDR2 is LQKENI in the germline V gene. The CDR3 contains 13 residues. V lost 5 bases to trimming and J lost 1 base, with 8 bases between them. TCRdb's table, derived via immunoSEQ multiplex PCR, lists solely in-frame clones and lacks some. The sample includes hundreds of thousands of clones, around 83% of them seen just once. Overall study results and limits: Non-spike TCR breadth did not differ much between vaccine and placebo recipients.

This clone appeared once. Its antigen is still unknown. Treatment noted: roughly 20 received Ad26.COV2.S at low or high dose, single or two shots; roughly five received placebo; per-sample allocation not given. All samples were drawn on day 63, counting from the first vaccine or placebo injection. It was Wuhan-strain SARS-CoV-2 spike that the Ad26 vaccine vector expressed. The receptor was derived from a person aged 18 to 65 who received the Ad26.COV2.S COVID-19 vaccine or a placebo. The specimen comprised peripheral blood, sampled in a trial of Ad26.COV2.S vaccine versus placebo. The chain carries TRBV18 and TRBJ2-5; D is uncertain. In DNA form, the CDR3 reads TGTGCCAGCTCAGCGGCCCTCCAAGAGACCCAGTACTTC. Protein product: CASSAALQETQYF.